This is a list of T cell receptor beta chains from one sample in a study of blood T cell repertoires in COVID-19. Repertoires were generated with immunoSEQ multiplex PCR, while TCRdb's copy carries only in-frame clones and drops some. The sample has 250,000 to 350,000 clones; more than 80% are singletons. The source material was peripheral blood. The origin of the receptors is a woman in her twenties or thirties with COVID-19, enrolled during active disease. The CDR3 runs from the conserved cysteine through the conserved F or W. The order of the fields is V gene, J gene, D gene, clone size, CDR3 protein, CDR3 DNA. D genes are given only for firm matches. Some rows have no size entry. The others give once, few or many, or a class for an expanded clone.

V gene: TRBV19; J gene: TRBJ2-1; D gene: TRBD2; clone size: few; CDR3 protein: CASSMGLAGAREQFF; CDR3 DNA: TGTGCCAGTAGTATGGGCCTAGCGGGAGCTCGGGAGCAGTTCTTC
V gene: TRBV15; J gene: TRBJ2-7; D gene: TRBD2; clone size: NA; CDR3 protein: CATSRGAGGAEQYF; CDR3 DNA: TGTGCCACCAGCAGAGGGGCCGGGGGGGCCGAGCAGTACTTC
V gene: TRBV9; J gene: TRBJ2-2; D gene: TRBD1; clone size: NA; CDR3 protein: CASSVGTGGERAGELFF; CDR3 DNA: TGTGCCAGCAGCGTAGGGACAGGGGGCGAGCGAGCCGGGGAGCTGTTTTTT
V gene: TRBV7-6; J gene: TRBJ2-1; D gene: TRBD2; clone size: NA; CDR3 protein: CASSHLRTSGSWNEQFF; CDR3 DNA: TGTGCCAGCAGCCATCTCCGGACTAGCGGGAGTTGGAATGAGCAGTTCTTC
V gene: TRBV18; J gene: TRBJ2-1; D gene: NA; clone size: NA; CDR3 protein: CASSPLGDNEQFF; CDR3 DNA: TGTGCCAGCTCACCACTAGGGGACAATGAGCAGTTCTTC
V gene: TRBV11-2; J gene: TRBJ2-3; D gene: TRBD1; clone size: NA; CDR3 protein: CASSRTGGSTDTQYF; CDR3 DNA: TGTGCCAGCAGCCGCACAGGGGGTAGCACAGATACGCAGTATTTT
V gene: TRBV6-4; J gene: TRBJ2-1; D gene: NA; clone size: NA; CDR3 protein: CASSDRRARLREQFF; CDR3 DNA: TGTGCCAGCAGTGACAGGAGGGCCCGGTTACGTGAGCAGTTCTTC
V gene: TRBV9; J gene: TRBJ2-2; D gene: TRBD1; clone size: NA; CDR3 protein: CASSPEGARTGELFF; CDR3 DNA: TGTGCCAGCAGCCCAGAGGGGGCTCGCACCGGGGAGCTGTTTTTT
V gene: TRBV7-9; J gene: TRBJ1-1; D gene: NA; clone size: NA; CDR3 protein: CASSLVRDTEAFF; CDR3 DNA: TGTGCCAGCAGCTTAGTGAGGGACACTGAAGCTTTCTTT
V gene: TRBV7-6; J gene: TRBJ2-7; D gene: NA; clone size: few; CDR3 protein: CASSLGSAYEQYF; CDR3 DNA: TGTGCCAGCAGCTTAGGGTCGGCCTACGAGCAGTACTTC
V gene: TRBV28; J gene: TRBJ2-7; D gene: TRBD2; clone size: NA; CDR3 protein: CASSSPTTSGSSYEQYF; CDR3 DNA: TGTGCCAGCAGTTCACCTACCACTAGCGGTTCCTCCTACGAGCAGTACTTC
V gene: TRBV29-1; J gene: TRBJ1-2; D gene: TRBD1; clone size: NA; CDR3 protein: CSVRTGFSYGYTF; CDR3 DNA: TGCAGCGTTCGGACAGGGTTTAGCTATGGCTACACCTTC
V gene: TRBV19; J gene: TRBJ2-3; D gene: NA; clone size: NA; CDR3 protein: CASSNRGSVNTDTQYF; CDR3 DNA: TGTGCCAGTAGTAATCGGGGGTCAGTGAACACAGATACGCAGTATTTT
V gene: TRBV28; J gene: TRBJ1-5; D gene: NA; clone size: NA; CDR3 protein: CASSLEGGNQPQHF; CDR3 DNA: TGTGCCAGCAGTTTAGAGGGAGGGAATCAGCCCCAGCATTTT
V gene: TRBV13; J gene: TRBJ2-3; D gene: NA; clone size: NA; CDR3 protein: CASSYLPAISGASTDTQYF; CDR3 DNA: TGTGCCAGCAGCTATTTACCCGCGATTAGCGGCGCTAGCACAGATACGCAGTATTTT
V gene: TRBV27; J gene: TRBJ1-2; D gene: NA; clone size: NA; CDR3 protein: CASGERGGYGYTF; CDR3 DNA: TGTGCCAGCGGGGAGCGGGGCGGGTATGGCTACACCTTC
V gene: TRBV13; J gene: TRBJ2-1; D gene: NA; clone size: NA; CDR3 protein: CASSLVGGDPYNEQFF; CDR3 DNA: TGTGCCAGCAGCTTAGTAGGGGGGGATCCCTACAATGAGCAGTTCTTC
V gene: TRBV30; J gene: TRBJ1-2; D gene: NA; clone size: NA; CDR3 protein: CAWRRDNYGYTF; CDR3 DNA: TGTGCCTGGAGGCGGGACAACTATGGCTACACCTTC
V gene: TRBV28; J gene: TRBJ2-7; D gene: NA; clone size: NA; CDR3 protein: CASSTSGALYEQYF; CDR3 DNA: TGTGCCAGCAGTACCTCAGGGGCCCTGTACGAGCAGTACTTC
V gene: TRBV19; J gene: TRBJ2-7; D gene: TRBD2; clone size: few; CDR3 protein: CASSSGRAYEQYF; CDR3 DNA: TGTGCCAGTAGTAGCGGGAGGGCCTACGAGCAGTACTTC
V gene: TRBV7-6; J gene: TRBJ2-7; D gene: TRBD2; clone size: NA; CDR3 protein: CASSLGISGIAEQYF; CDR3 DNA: TGTGCCAGCAGCTTAGGTATTAGCGGGATTGCCGAGCAGTACTTC
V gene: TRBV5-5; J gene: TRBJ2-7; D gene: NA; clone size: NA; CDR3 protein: CASSSGQLYEQYF; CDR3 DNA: TGTGCCAGCAGCTCGGGACAACTCTACGAGCAGTACTTC
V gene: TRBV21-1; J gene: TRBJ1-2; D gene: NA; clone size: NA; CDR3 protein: CASSKLGVYGYTF; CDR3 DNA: TGTGCCAGCAGCAAACTCGGGGTCTATGGCTACACCTTC